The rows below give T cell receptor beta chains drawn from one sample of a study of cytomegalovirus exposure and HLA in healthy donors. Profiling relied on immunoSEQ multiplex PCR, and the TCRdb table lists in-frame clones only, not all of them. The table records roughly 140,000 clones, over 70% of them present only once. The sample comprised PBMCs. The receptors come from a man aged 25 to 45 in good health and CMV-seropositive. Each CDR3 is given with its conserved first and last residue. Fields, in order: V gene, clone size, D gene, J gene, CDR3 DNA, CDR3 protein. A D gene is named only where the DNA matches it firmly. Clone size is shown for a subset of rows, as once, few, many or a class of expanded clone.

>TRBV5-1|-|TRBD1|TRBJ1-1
TGCGCCAGCAGCTTGGGAGGGACAGGGAGCGGTGAAGCTTTCTTT
CASSLGGTGSGEAFF
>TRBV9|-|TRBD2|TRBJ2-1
TGTGCCAGCAGCGTAATGGCGGGAGGAAACAATGAGCAGTTCTTC
CASSVMAGGNNEQFF
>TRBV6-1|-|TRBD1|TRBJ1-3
TGTGCCAGCAGTCCCTGGACAGGGGATGGAAACACCATATATTTT
CASSPWTGDGNTIYF
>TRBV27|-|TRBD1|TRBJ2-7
TGTGCCAGCAGTTTCCTTTTCCGGGACAGGGGGCTCAAATACGAGCAGTACTTC
CASSFLFRDRGLKYEQYF
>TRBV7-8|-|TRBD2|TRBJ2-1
TGTGCCAGCAGCTTAGCGTTAACTAGCGGGGGGGCCCGGAATGAGCAGTTCTTC
CASSLALTSGGARNEQFF
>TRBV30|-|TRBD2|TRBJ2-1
TGTGCCTGGAGTTTGGGACTAGCGGGAGTCAATGAGCAGTTCTTC
CAWSLGLAGVNEQFF
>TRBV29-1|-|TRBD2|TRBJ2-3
TGCAGCGTTGCAGCGGGGAGCACAGATACGCAGTATTTT
CSVAAGSTDTQYF
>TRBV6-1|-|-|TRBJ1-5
TGTGCCAGCAGTGATCAGGGGAGGGGCCAGCCCCAGCATTTT
CASSDQGRGQPQHF
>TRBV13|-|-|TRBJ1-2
TGTGCCAGCAGCTTACAGGCAGGGCTTGGTGAGGGCTACACCTTC
CASSLQAGLGEGYTF
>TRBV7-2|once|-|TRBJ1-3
TGTGCCAGCGCCATGGGCCCCTCCTCTGGAAACACCATATATTTT
CASAMGPSSGNTIYF
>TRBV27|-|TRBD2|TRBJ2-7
TGTGCCAGCAGTTTCGGGACTGGGGCGGGAGGAATGAACGAGCAGTACTTC
CASSFGTGAGGMNEQYF
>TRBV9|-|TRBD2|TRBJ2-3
TGTGCCAGCAGCGCAGGACTAGCGGGAGACACAGATACGCAGTATTTT
CASSAGLAGDTDTQYF
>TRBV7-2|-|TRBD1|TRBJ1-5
TGTGCCAGCAGCTTAGAGAGGGACAGGGAACAGCCCCAGCATTTT
CASSLERDREQPQHF
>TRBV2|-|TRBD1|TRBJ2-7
TGTGCCAGCAGGGGTCCCGGGACAGGGGGGGAGACCTACGAGCAGTACTTC
CASRGPGTGGETYEQYF
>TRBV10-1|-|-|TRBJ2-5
TGCGCCAGCAGTGCAGTGTACCAAGAGACCCAGTACTTC
CASSAVYQETQYF
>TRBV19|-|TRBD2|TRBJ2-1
TGTGCCAGTAGTATAGGACTAGCGGGGGTCTTAAATGAGCAGTTCTTC
CASSIGLAGVLNEQFF
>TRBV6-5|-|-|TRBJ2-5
TGTGCCAGCAGGCGCGGGCTACTACAAGAGACCCAGTACTTC
CASRRGLLQETQYF
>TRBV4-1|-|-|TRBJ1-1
TGCGCCAGCAGCTCCCCGGTTTCCATGAACACTGAAGCTTTCTTT
CASSSPVSMNTEAFF
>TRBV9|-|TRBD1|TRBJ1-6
TGTGCCAGCAGCGTAACAGGGGCTAAGGAATCACCCCTCCACTTT
CASSVTGAKESPLHF
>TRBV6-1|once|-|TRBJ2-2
TGTGCCAGCAGTGAAAATGGTGAGGCCGGGGAGCTGTTTTTT
CASSENGEAGELFF
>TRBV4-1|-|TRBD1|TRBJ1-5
TGCGCCAGCAGCCCCCACGCAACAGGGGGCAATCAGCCCCAGCATTTT
CASSPHATGGNQPQHF
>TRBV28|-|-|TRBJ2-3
TGTGCCAGCAGTTTAAGGGGGACGGCAGATACGCAGTATTTT
CASSLRGTADTQYF
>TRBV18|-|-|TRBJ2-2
TGTGCCAGCTCGAACCCGGGTCAGGGTTTACGGGAGCTGTTTTTT
CASSNPGQGLRELFF
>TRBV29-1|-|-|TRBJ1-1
TGCAGCGTTGACAGGGTGAACACTGAAGCTTTCTTT
CSVDRVNTEAFF
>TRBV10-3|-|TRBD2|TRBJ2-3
TGTGCCATCAGTGACTTTACTAGCGGCACAGATACGCAGTATTTT
CAISDFTSGTDTQYF
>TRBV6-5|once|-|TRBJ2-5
TGTGCCAGCAGGACAAGGGAGACCCAGTACTTC
CASRTRETQYF